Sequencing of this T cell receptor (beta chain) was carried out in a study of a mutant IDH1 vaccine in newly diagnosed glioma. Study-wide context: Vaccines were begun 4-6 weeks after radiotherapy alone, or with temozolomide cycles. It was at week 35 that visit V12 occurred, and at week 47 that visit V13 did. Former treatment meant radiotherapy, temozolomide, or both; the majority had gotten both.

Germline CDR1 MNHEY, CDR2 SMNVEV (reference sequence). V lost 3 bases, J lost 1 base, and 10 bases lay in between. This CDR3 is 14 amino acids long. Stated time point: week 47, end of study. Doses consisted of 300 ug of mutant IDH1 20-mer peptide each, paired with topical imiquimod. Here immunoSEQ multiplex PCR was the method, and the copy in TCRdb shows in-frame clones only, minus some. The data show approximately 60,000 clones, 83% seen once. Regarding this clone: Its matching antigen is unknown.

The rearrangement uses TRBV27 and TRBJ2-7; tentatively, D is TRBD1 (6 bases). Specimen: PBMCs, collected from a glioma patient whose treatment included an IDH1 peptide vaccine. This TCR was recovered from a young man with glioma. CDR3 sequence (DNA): TGTGCCAGCAGTTTTTTCGGACAGTCCTACGAGCAGTACTTC. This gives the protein CASSFFGQSYEQYF.